These T cell receptor beta chains were read from a single sample in a study of shared clonotypes between healthy human individuals. Method: immunoSEQ multiplex PCR; TCRdb's copy keeps in-frame clones and lacks some. The sample has about a million clones; 76% are singletons. Sequenced: memory CD4+ T cells sorted from blood. The origin of the receptors is a man aged 18 to 35 in good health. Each CDR3 is given with its conserved first and last residue. The D gene is left open where the match is weak. Clone size is shown for a subset of rows, as once, few, many or a class of expanded clone.

V	D	J	size	DNA	CDR3
TRBV7-9	NA	TRBJ1-2	few	TGTGCCAGCAGACCAGGGACTGTGTATGGCTACACCTTC	CASRPGTVYGYTF
TRBV7-2	NA	TRBJ2-5	few	TGTGCCACTGCAGCGGTCCTAAGGGAGACCCAGTACTTC	CATAAVLRETQYF
TRBV18	TRBD1	TRBJ1-6	NA	TGTGCCAGCTCACCTGGACAGGCAAGCAATTCACCCCTCCACTTT	CASSPGQASNSPLHF
TRBV7-9	TRBD1	TRBJ1-2	NA	TGTGCCAGCAGCCAACTGGGACAGGGGTTCGGTGGCTACACCTTC	CASSQLGQGFGGYTF
TRBV18	NA	TRBJ2-7	NA	TGTGCCAGCTCACCAAGGGCTCGGGGCGAGCAGTACTTC	CASSPRARGEQYF
TRBV6-4	NA	TRBJ1-3	NA	TGTGCCAGCAGGGACCAGGGCAACTCTGGAAACACCATATATTTT	CASRDQGNSGNTIYF
TRBV4-1	TRBD1	TRBJ1-4	NA	TGCGCCAGCAGCCAAGCAGGGGGCTGGGAAAAACTGTTTTTT	CASSQAGGWEKLFF
TRBV5-1	TRBD1	TRBJ1-1	NA	TGCGCCAGCAGCTCACGACAGGGGGCTGGGAACACTGAAGCTTTCTTT	CASSSRQGAGNTEAFF
TRBV28	TRBD1	TRBJ1-5	NA	TGTGCCAGCAGTACTCGACAGGGGAAGATGCATTTT	CASSTRQGKMHF
TRBV4-2	TRBD1	TRBJ1-5	NA	TGTGCCAGCAGCCCGGGACAGGGTGGAAATCAGCCCCAGCATTTT	CASSPGQGGNQPQHF
TRBV11-2	NA	TRBJ2-7	NA	TGTGCCAGCAGCTTAGCAGAGGCCAGGGGAGGCGAGCAGTACTTC	CASSLAEARGGEQYF
TRBV7-6	NA	TRBJ1-5	NA	TGTGCCAGCAGCTTAGGAGGGGCGGGTCAGCCCCAGCATTTT	CASSLGGAGQPQHF
TRBV6-5	NA	TRBJ1-1	once	TGTGCCAGCAGTTACCTGGGGAGCACTGAAGCTTTCTTT	CASSYLGSTEAFF
TRBV5-1	NA	TRBJ2-5	NA	TGCGCCAGCAGCTTGGTGCAAGAGACCCAGTACTTC	CASSLVQETQYF
TRBV7-2	TRBD2	TRBJ2-1	NA	TGTGCCAGCAGCCGAGCGGGAGCGAAGTACAATGAGCAGTTCTTC	CASSRAGAKYNEQFF
TRBV18	NA	TRBJ2-2	NA	TGTGCCAGCTCACCGACCCGACTAGGGGCCCCGAACACCGGGGAGCTGTTTTTT	CASSPTRLGAPNTGELFF
TRBV7-9	NA	TRBJ2-5	NA	TGTGCCAGCAGGTCAGACAGGAACAAAGAGACCCAGTACTTC	CASRSDRNKETQYF
TRBV7-6	NA	TRBJ2-2	once	TGTGCCAGCAGCTTAGGATTCGCGGGGACGATAGGCGGGGAGCTGTTTTTT	CASSLGFAGTIGGELFF
TRBV5-1	TRBD1	TRBJ1-2	NA	TGCGCCAGCAGCCCAGGACAGGGGGGCTACACCTTC	CASSPGQGGYTF
TRBV18	NA	TRBJ1-2	NA	TGTGCCAGCTCACCTTTGCCCCGCGGGGACAACTATGGCTACACCTTC	CASSPLPRGDNYGYTF
TRBV28	NA	TRBJ2-1	NA	TGTGCCAGCAGTTTAACAGGTATCGTTTCGGGGCAGTTCTTC	CASSLTGIVSGQFF
TRBV5-8	TRBD1	TRBJ1-6	NA	TGTGCCAGCAGCACCGACAGGGACAATTCACCCCTCCACTTT	CASSTDRDNSPLHF
TRBV11-2	NA	TRBJ1-2	NA	TGTGCCAGCAGCTTAGAGGCGGGGCGGGCTGGCTACACCTTC	CASSLEAGRAGYTF
TRBV9	NA	TRBJ1-4	NA	TGTGCCAGCAGCGTAGCTGGGGGAGAAAAACTGTTTTTT	CASSVAGGEKLFF
TRBV29-1	NA	TRBJ1-5	NA	TGCAGCGTTATAGTAGGGGGCAATCAGCCCCAGCATTTT	CSVIVGGNQPQHF
TRBV5-4	NA	TRBJ1-1	NA	TGTGCCAGCAGCCTCACGGGGCGGGAAGCTTTCTTT	CASSLTGREAFF
TRBV6-1	NA	TRBJ2-5	NA	TGTGCCAGCAGTGAAATAGTGAAGAAAGAGACCCAGTACTTC	CASSEIVKKETQYF
TRBV5-1	NA	TRBJ1-1	NA	TGCGCCAGCAGCTTCGGGGACGGGGTCACTGAAGCTTTCTTT	CASSFGDGVTEAFF
TRBV11-2	TRBD2	TRBJ2-2	NA	TGTGCCAGCCGATCCCCCGGAGCGGGGGCCCACACCGGGGAGCTGTTTTTT	CASRSPGAGAHTGELFF
TRBV30	NA	TRBJ1-1	NA	TGTGCCTGGAGTACTTCAAGCGACAGTCGGGGGGCTTTCTTT	CAWSTSSDSRGAFF
TRBV10-1	NA	TRBJ2-3	NA	TGCGCCAGCAGCCGGACTAGCACAGATACGCAGTATTTT	CASSRTSTDTQYF
TRBV7-8	NA	TRBJ1-4	once	TGTGCCAGCAGCCCGACGACAGAGGTTACTGAAAAACTGTTTTTT	CASSPTTEVTEKLFF
TRBV5-1	TRBD1	TRBJ2-7	NA	TGCGCCAGCAGCCTTTCCGGACAGGGTAGGGACAACGAGCAGTACTTC	CASSLSGQGRDNEQYF
TRBV29-1	NA	TRBJ2-3	NA	TGCAGCGTTGATCCGGGATGGGGGGCAGGGACTACGCAGTATTTT	CSVDPGWGAGTTQYF
TRBV20-1	NA	TRBJ2-7	NA	TGCAGTGCTACGTCCCCTTACGAGCAGTACTTC	CSATSPYEQYF
TRBV6-6	NA	TRBJ2-7	NA	TGTGCCAGCAGTTACTCCCAGGGAGCGTACGAGCAGTACTTC	CASSYSQGAYEQYF
TRBV7-2	NA	TRBJ2-7	NA	TGTGCCAGCAGATCGGGGGCTTTGAAGGGCATCTACGAGCAGTACTTC	CASRSGALKGIYEQYF
TRBV30	TRBD1	TRBJ1-3	NA	TGTGCCTGGCTTGGGACAGGGGAAGGAAACACCATATATTTT	CAWLGTGEGNTIYF
TRBV5-6	NA	TRBJ2-7	NA	TGTGCCAGCAGCTCAACCCTCTACGAGCAGTACTTC	CASSSTLYEQYF
TRBV5-5	NA	TRBJ2-7	once	TGTGCCAGCAGCTTCTCAGAGATCTCCTACGAGCAGTACTTC	CASSFSEISYEQYF
TRBV28	TRBD1	TRBJ1-1	NA	TGTGCCAGCAGTTTATGGCAGGGGGCGAACACTGAAGCTTTCTTT	CASSLWQGANTEAFF
TRBV7-2	NA	TRBJ1-5	NA	TGTGCCAGCAGCTCGGACGGAAATCAGCCCCAGCATTTT	CASSSDGNQPQHF
TRBV28	NA	TRBJ1-2	NA	TGTGCCAGCAGTTCGCCGGGACAATTTAACTATGGCTACACCTTC	CASSSPGQFNYGYTF
TRBV6-1	TRBD1	TRBJ1-2	NA	TGTGCCAGCAGTACCGCAGGGGGCGTCTATGGCTACACCTTC	CASSTAGGVYGYTF